The clone carrying this T cell receptor beta chain was recorded many times. Its cognate antigen is unknown. This sample stems from a study of immune heterogeneity within non-small cell lung tumors. As for the study in general: It was found that the tumors were 4 squamous cell carcinomas, approximately nine non-squamous carcinomas and 1 not otherwise specified. General study results and limits: Recurrence of identical dominant CDR3 beta clonotypes was observed across tumor sites within a patient, alongside site-unique high-frequency clones. With local tumor mutational burden, local T-cell clonality showed a moderate but significant correlation (R around 0.36).

The germline CDR1 and CDR2 sequences are MNHEY and SVGEGT. V lost 7 bases and J lost 6; bases outside the gene matches: 13. The CDR3 loop spans 15 amino acids. Samples each supplied around 630 ng of bulk tumor genomic DNA as template. Several biopsies were collected from each primary tumor during surgery. They were spaced as far apart as possible within the tumor mass. Samples came from untreated patients having curative surgery for newly diagnosed non-small cell lung cancer. Sample donors consisted of newly diagnosed non-small cell lung cancer patients who were undergoing surgery with curative intent. Multiplex PCR was performed with 32 V and 13 J primers, and it amplified TCR beta CDR3. TCRdb fed the multiplex PCR reads into MiXCR, producing one record per CDR3 protein. The sample lists 22,000 or so distinct CDR3 sequences; 25% to 35% were seen once.

The J gene is TRBJ2-7, the V gene TRBV6-2 or TRBV6-3; 9 positions match TRBD1. The source material was lung tumor tissue. The TCR originated in a man aged 35-49 years with non-small cell lung cancer. The CDR3 bases are TGTGCCAGCACCAAAGGGGGGACAGGGAGTGTCGAGCAGTACTTC. It translates to CASTKGGTGSVEQYF.